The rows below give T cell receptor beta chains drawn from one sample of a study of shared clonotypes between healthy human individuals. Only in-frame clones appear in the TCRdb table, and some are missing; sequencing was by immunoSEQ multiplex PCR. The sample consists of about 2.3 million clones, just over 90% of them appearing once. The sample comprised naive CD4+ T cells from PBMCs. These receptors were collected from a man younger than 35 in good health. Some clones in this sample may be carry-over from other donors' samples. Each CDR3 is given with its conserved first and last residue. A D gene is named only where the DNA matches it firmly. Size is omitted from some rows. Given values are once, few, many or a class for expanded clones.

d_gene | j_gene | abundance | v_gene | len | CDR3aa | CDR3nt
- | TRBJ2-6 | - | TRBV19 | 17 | CASSIALRGIGANVLTF | TGTGCCAGTAGTATAGCCCTAAGAGGGATTGGGGCCAACGTCCTGACTTTC
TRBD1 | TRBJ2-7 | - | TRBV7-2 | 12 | CASSRTGDEQYF | TGTGCCAGCAGCAGGACAGGGGACGAGCAGTACTTC
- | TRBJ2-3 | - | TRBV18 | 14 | CASSPPRSTDTQYF | TGTGCCAGCTCACCTCCGCGTAGCACAGATACGCAGTATTTT
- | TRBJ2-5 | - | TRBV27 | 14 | CASRREWWGETQYF | TGTGCCAGCAGACGGGAGTGGTGGGGAGAGACCCAGTACTTC
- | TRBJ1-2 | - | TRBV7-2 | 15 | CASSPTRGPLYGYTF | TGTGCCAGCAGCCCGACTCGGGGCCCCCTCTATGGCTACACCTTC
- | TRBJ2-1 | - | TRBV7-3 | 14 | CASSPSTNYNEQFF | TGTGCCAGCAGCCCTTCGACTAACTACAATGAGCAGTTCTTC
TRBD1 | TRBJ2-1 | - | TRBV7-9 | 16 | CASSSPGQGAYNEQFF | TGTGCCAGCAGTTCCCCGGGACAGGGCGCCTACAATGAGCAGTTCTTC
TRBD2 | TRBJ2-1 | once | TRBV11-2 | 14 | CASSPLAGENEQFF | TGTGCCAGCAGCCCACTAGCGGGAGAAAATGAGCAGTTCTTC
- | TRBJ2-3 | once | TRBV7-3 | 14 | CASSLELAPDTQYF | TGTGCCAGCAGCTTGGAACTAGCCCCAGATACGCAGTATTTT
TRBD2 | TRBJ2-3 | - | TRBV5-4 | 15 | CASSLLAGELDTQYF | TGTGCCAGCAGCTTGTTAGCGGGAGAGCTAGATACGCAGTATTTT
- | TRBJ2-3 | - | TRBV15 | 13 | CATHNWGTDTQYF | TGTGCCACCCATAATTGGGGCACAGATACGCAGTATTTT
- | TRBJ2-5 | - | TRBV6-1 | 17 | CASSEVGPPGSQGTQYF | TGTGCCAGCAGTGAAGTAGGTCCGCCCGGGTCCCAAGGGACCCAGTACTTC
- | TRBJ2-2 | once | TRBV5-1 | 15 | CASSADSGNTGELFF | TGCGCCAGCAGTGCCGATAGCGGGAACACCGGGGAGCTGTTTTTT
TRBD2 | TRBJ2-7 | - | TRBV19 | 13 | CASRLAGGYEQYF | TGTGCCAGTAGACTAGCGGGAGGCTACGAGCAGTACTTC
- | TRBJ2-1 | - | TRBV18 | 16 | CASSPPGLDIYNEQFF | TGTGCCAGCTCTCCTCCGGGACTCGATATCTACAATGAGCAGTTCTTC
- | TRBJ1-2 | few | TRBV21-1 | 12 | CGQAGKRGGYTF | TGTGGACAGGCAGGGAAGAGGGGTGGCTACACCTTC
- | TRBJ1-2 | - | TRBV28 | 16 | CASTSGGGNGADGYTF | TGTGCCAGCACCTCGGGTGGAGGGAACGGGGCCGATGGCTACACCTTC
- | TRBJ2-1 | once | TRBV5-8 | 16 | CASTLVGGTQTNEQFF | TGTGCCAGCACCTTGGTCGGGGGAACTCAGACCAATGAGCAGTTCTTC
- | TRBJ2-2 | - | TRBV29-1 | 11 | CSIPGSGELFF | TGCAGTATTCCAGGGTCCGGGGAGCTGTTTTTT
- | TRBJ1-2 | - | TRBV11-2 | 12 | CASSSQDYGYTF | TGTGCCAGCAGCTCTCAGGACTATGGCTACACCTTC
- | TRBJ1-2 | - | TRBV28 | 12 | CASSGVFYGYTF | TGTGCCAGCAGTGGGGTGTTCTATGGCTACACCTTC
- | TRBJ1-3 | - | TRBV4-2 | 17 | CASSQADRFRSGNTIYF | TGTGCCAGCAGCCAAGCGGACAGATTTCGCTCTGGAAACACCATATATTTT